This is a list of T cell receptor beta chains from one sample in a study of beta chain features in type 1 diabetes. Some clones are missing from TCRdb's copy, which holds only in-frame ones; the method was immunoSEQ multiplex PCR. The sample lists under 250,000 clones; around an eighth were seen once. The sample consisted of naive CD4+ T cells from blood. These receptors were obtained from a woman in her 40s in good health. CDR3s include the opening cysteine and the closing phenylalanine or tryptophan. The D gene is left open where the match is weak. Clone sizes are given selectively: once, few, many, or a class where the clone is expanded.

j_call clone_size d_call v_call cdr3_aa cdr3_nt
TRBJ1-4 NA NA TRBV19 CASSYGGTNEKLFF TGTGCCAGTAGTTACGGGGGGACTAATGAAAAACTGTTTTTT
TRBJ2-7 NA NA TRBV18 CASSPLAADPYEQYF TGTGCCAGCTCACCACTGGCAGCGGACCCCTACGAGCAGTACTTC
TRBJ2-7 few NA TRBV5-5 CASSWGSYEQYF TGTGCCAGCAGCTGGGGCAGCTACGAGCAGTACTTC
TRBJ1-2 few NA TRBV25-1 CASIGTSYGYTF TGTGCCAGCATCGGGACAAGTTATGGCTACACCTTC
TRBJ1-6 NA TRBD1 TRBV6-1 CASSGPGQVNSPLHF TGTGCCAGCAGTGGGCCTGGACAGGTGAATTCACCCCTCCACTTT
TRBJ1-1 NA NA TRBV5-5 CASSPTGLGTEAFF TGTGCCAGCAGCCCCACAGGGTTGGGCACTGAAGCTTTCTTT
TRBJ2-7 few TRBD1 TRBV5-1 CASSLAVPGQGSVKQYF TGCGCCAGCAGCTTGGCCGTTCCGGGACAGGGGTCTGTGAAGCAGTACTTC
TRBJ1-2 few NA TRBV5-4 CASRKQGARFGYTF TGTGCCAGCAGAAAACAGGGCGCTCGTTTTGGCTACACCTTC
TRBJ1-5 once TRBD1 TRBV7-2 CASILGDRVQPQHF TGTGCCAGCATCTTAGGTGACAGGGTTCAGCCCCAGCATTTT
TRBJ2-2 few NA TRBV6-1 CASRPQGTNTGELFF TGTGCCAGCAGGCCACAGGGTACTAACACCGGGGAGCTGTTTTTT
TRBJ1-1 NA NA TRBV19 CASSGGSNTEAFF TGTGCCAGTAGTGGGGGCTCGAACACTGAAGCTTTCTTT
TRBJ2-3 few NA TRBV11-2 CASSIPAQDTQYF TGTGCCAGCAGCATACCCGCACAAGATACGCAGTATTTT
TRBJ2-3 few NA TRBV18 CASSPSPPPDTQYF TGTGCCAGCTCACCGAGCCCCCCCCCGGATACGCAGTATTTT
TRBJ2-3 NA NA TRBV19 CASSFDPGSLSTDTQYF TGTGCCAGTAGTTTCGACCCGGGATCACTAAGCACAGATACGCAGTATTTT
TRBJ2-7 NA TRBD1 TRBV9 CASSPQGQGVSYEQYF TGTGCCAGCAGCCCTCAGGGACAGGGGGTTTCATACGAGCAGTACTTC
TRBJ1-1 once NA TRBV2 CASSQDGGNSLAFF TGTGCCAGCAGCCAGGACGGGGGAAACTCTCTAGCTTTCTTT
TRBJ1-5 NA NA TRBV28 CASLGGNQPQHF TGTGCCAGCTTAGGGGGCAATCAGCCCCAGCATTTT
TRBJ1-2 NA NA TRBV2 CASTYRDEGGYTF TGTGCCAGCACGTACAGGGATGAGGGCGGCTACACCTTC
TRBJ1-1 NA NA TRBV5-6 CASSFGADTEAFF TGTGCCAGCAGCTTTGGTGCGGACACTGAAGCTTTCTTT
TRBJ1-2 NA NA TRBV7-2 CASSPQGSLRYGYTF TGTGCCAGCAGCCCCCAGGGTAGTCTGCGGTATGGCTACACCTTC
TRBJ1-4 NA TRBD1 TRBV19 CASRDRATNEKLFF TGTGCCTCCCGGGACAGGGCGACTAATGAAAAACTGTTTTTT
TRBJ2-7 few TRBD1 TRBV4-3 CASSQERQGLGSYEQYF TGCGCCAGCAGCCAAGAACGACAGGGATTGGGCTCCTACGAGCAGTACTTC
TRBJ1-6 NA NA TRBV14 CASSPARGSNSPLHF TGTGCCAGCAGCCCGGCTCGGGGGTCAAATTCACCCCTCCACTTT
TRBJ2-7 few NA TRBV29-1 CSVVIVSEQYF TGCAGCGTCGTAATTGTGTCCGAGCAGTACTTC
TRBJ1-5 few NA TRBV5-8 CASSLGGWEAGNQPQHF TGTGCCAGCAGCTTGGGAGGGTGGGAGGCGGGAAATCAGCCCCAGCATTTT
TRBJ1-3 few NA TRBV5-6 CASSLVGRGGNTIYF TGTGCCAGCAGCTTGGTCGGCAGGGGTGGAAACACCATATATTTT
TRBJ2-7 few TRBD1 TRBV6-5 CASSLKTGVGEQYF TGTGCCAGCAGTCTGAAGACAGGGGTCGGCGAGCAGTACTTC
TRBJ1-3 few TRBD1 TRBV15 CATSARQGLGNTIYF TGTGCCACCAGCGCCCGACAGGGCCTTGGAAACACCATATATTTT
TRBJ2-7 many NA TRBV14 CASGLRGFEQYF TGTGCCAGCGGACTCCGAGGCTTCGAGCAGTACTTC